This T cell receptor (beta chain) was obtained from a study of OX40 agonist ivuxolimab in advanced cancers. The V end was cut by 7 bases, the J end by 1 base, with 20 bases between. The CDR3 sequence is 16 residues long. Germline CDR1 and CDR2: MNHEY and SMNVEV (reference sequence). The table came from immunoSEQ multiplex PCR; TCRdb's copy has only in-frame clones and leaves some out. Among about 60,000 clones, about 90% were seen once, and the ten largest hold 14% to 15%. This sequence was found in an adult with an advanced solid tumor such as melanoma, head and neck, liver or kidney cancer. V gene TRBV27 combines with J gene TRBJ2-7; perhaps TRBD1 as D (6 bases). The sequencing here drew on CD4+ or CD8+ T cells sorted from blood, taken in a trial of the OX40 agonist ivuxolimab. CDR3 sequence reads: CASKSEWGHSSYEQYF. The CDR3 bases are TGTGCCAGCAAGAGCGAATGGGGACACAGTTCCTACGAGCAGTACTTC.